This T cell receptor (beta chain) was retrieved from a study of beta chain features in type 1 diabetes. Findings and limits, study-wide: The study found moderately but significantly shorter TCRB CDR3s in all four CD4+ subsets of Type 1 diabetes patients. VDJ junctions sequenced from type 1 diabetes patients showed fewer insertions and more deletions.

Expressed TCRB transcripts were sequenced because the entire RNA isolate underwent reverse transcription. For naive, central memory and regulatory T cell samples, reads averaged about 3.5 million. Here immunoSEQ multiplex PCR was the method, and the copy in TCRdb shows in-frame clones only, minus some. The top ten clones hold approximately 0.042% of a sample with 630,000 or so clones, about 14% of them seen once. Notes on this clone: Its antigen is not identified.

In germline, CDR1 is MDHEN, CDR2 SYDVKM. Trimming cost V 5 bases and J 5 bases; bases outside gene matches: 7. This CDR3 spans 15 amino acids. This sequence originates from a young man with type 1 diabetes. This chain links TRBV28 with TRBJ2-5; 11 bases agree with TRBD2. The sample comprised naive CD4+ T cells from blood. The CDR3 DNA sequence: TGTGCCAGCAGTCAGACTAGCGGGGTGTTGGAGACCCAGTACTTC. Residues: CASSQTSGVLETQYF.